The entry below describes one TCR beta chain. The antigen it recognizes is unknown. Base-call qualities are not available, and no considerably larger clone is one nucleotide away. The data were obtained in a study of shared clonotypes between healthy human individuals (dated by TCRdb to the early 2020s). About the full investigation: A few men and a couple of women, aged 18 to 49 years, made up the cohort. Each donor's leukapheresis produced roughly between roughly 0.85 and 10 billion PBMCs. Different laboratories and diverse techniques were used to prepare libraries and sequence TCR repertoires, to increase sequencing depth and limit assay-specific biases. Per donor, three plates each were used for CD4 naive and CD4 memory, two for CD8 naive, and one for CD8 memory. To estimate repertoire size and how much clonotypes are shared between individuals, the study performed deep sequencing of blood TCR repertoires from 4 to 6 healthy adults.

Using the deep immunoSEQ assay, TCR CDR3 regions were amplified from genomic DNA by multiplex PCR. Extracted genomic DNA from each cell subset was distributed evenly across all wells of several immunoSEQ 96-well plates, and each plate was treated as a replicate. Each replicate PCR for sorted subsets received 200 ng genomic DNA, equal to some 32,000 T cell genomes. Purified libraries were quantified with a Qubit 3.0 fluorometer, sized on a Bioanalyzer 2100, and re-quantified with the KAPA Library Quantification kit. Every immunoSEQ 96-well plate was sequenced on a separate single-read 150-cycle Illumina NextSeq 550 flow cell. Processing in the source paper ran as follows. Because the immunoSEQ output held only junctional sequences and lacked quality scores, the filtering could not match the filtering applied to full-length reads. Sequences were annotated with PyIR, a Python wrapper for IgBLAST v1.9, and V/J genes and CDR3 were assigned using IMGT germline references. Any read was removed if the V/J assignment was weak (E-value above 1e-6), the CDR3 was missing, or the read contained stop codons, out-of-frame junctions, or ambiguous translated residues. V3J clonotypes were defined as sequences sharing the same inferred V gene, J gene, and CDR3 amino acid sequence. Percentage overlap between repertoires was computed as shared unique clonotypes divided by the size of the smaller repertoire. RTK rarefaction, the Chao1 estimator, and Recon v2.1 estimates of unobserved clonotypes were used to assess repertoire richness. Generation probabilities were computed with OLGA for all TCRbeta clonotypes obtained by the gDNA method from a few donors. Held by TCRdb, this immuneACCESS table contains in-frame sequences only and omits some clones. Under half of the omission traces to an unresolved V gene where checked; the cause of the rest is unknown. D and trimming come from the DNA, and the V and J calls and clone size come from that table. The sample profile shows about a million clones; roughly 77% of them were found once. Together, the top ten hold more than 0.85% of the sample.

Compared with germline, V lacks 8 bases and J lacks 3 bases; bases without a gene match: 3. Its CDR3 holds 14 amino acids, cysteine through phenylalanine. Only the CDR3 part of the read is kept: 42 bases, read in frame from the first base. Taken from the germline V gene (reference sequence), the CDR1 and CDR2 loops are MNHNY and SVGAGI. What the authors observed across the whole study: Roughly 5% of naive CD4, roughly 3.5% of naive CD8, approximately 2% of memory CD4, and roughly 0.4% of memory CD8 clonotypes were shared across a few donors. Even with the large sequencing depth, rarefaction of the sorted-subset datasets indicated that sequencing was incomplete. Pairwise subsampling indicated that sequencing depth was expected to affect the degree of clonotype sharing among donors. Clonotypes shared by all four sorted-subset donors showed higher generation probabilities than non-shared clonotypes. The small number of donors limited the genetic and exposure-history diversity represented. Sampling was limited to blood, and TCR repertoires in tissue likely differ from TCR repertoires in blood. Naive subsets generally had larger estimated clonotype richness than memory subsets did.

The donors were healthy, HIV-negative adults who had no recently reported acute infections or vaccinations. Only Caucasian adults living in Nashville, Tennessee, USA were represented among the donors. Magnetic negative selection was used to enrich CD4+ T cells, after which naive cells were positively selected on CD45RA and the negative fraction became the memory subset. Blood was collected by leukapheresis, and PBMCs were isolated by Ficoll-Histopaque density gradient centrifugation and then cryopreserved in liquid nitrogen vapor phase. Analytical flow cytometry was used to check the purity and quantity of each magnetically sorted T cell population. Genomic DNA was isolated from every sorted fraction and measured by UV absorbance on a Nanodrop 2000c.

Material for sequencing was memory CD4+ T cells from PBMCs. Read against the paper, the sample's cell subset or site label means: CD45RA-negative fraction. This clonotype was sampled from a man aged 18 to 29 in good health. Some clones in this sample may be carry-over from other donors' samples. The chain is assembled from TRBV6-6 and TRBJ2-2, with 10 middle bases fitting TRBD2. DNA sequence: TGTGCCAGCGTTAGCGGGAGGTACACCGGGGAGCTGTTTTTT. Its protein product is CASVSGRYTGELFF.